A single sample gave rise to the 2 T cell receptor beta chains below, sequenced in a study of blood T cell repertoires in COVID-19. Data came from immunoSEQ multiplex PCR; TCRdb stores just in-frame clones and leaves some out. Found here are more than 45,000 clones, roughly four fifths of them singletons; the top ten hold 8% to 10%. The sequenced sample consisted of peripheral blood. All receptors derive from a man older than 75 with COVID-19, enrolled during active disease.

The V gene is TRBV29-1, the J gene TRBJ1-4; 8 bases fit TRBD1. The CDR3 has 14 residues. Germline CDR1 reads SQVTM; CDR2 reads ANQGSEA. Unmatched junction bases numbered 8, after V lost 4 bases and J lost 7 bases. The CDR3 sequence is CSVGQGPSGEKLFF. CDR3 DNA: TGCAGCGTTGGACAGGGGCCCTCTGGTGAAAAACTGTTTTTT.

In DNA, the CDR3 is TGTGCCAGCAGCCCCTACAGGGGTGGCTACACCTTC. Translating gives CASSPYRGGYTF. The V gene is TRBV7-8, the J gene TRBJ1-2, with 7 bases lining up with TRBD1. V trimming: 5 bases; J trimming: 7 bases; junction bases outside the gene matches: 4. Germline V gene lookup returns CDR1 SGHVS and CDR2 FQNEAQ. The CDR3 spans 12 residues.